Shown below are 12 T cell receptor beta chains from a single sample sequenced in a study of tissue T cells after allogeneic stem cell transplantation. Time point in this sample: mouse harvest day 7 after allogeneic transplant. The graft held 10^6 splenic CD5+ T cells and 10^7 T-cell-depleted bone marrow cells. Sequenced by immunoSEQ multiplex PCR; TCRdb stores in-frame clones only, minus some. The sample includes fewer than 5,500 clones, 55% to 70% seen only once; the top ten take roughly 30%. Sequenced: spleen. These receptors originate from a female BALB/c mouse given C57BL/6 T cells with graft-versus-host disease after an allogeneic hematopoietic cell transplant.

This clone has only a few counts. Gene names and germline refer to mouse. The read comes to an end 1 residue before the CDR3 does, leaving the germline J gene to fill in the end. The chain joins TRBV19 to TRBJ2-7; 9 nucleotides match TRBD2. CDR3 length: 14 amino acids. CDR1 and CDR2 from the germline V gene are FNHDT and SITEND (reference sequence). V lost 5 bases and J lost 3; bases outside the gene matches: 6. The DNA read from the CDR3 is TGTGCCAGCAGCCTTAGACTGGGGGTCTATGAACAGTAC. It translates to CASSLRLGVYEQY. The full CDR3 is CASSLRLGVYEQYF.

Details on this clone: The gene names given are mouse names. The read ends 1 residue shy of where the CDR3 ends; the end is completed using the germline J gene. The rearrangement joins TRBV24 to TRBJ2-3; D unclear. This CDR3 is built from 13 residues. Germline-derived CDR1 and CDR2 are KGHTA and FRNEEI. Trimming took off 2 bases at V and 2 bases at J, with 5 bases between the two ends. Partial CDR3 DNA: TGTGCCAGCAGTCTGGGTAATGCAGAAACGCTGTAT. This codes for CASSLGNAETLY. The full CDR3 sequence reads CASSLGNAETLYF.

As to this clone: The genes are named according to mouse. Sequencing ends 1 residue short of the CDR3 end; the germline J gene provides the rest. This chain connects TRBV13-3 to TRBJ2-7, with 8 nucleotides matching TRBD2. The junction had 5 bases not matched to a gene; V was cut back by 5 bases and J by 7 bases. CDR3 length: 12 amino acids. Germline V CDR1 and CDR2: NNHDY, SYVADS. CDR3 loop: CASRSGGYEQYF. The covered CDR3 bases are TGTGCCAGCAGGTCTGGGGGGTACGAACAGTAC.

A note on this clone: Mouse names are used for the genes. Sequencing ends 1 residue short of the CDR3 end; the germline J gene provides the rest. The rearrangement uses TRBV26 and TRBJ2-5; 12 nucleotides match TRBD2. This CDR3 is 13 amino acids long. Germline-derived CDR1 and CDR2 are KGHPV and FQNQEV (reference sequence). The V segment lost 6 bases and the J segment 6 bases; nucleotides outside the gene matches: 1. This CDR3 is CASRTGGADTQYF. Incomplete CDR3 DNA: TGTGCCAGCAGGACTGGGGGGGCGGACACCCAGTAC.

By sample fraction, this clone is large. Gene labels here are mouse ones. CDR3 DNA (partial): TGTGCCAGCAGTGATGCATGGGGGGGGGTCCATGAACAGTAC. Translating it yields CASSDAWGGVHEQY. The whole CDR3 protein reads CASSDAWGGVHEQYF. This chain joins TRBV13-3 and TRBJ2-7, with TRBD2 matching 8 bases. The read is 1 residue too short to cover the CDR3 end, so that end is filled in from the germline J gene. Per the germline V gene, CDR1 is NNHDY and CDR2 is SYVADS. Trimming cost V 0 bases and J 5 bases; bases outside gene matches: 7. CDR3 length: 15 amino acids.

This clone was picked up one time. Gene names follow the mouse nomenclature. The CDR3 end lies 1 residue beyond the end of the read and is filled in from the germline J gene. The genes are TRBV4 and TRBJ1-3; D not resolved. The germline CDR1 and CDR2 sequences are LGHDT and YNNKQL (reference sequence). The CDR3 has 15 amino acids. V was shortened by 5 bases and J by 0 bases, with 11 bases between the two germline ends. The CDR3 spells CASSPDMNSGNTLYF. The DNA read from the CDR3 is TGTGCCAGCAGCCCCGACATGAATTCTGGAAATACGCTCTAT. Using reference TRBV4 and TRBJ1-3 for the parts outside the CDR3, the full variable domain is ETAVFQTPNYHVTQVGNEVSFNCKQTLGHDTMYWYKQDSKKLLKIMFSYNNKQLIVNETVPRRFSPQSSDKAHLNLRIKSVEPEDSAVYLCASSPDMNSGNTLYFGEGSRLIVV.

This clone appeared a few times. The gene names here belong to mouse. The read terminates 1 residue before the CDR3 end, so the remaining end is supplied by the germline J gene. The chain joins TRBV13-3 to TRBJ2-7; 10 bases map to TRBD2. Trimming cost V 5 bases and J 6 bases; bases outside gene matches: 5. Germline V gene data show CDR1 as NNHDY and CDR2 as SYVADS. CDR3 length: 13 amino acids. The CDR3 is CASRAGGAREQYF. The sequenced part of the CDR3 DNA is TGTGCCAGCAGAGCTGGGGGGGCGCGTGAACAGTAC.

Notes on this clone: All gene names here are mouse names. CDR3 sequence reads: CASSDWGGDTGQLYF. CDR3 DNA (partial): TGTGCCAGCAGTGATTGGGGGGGCGACACCGGGCAGCTCTAC. The rearrangement uses TRBV13-1 and TRBJ2-2, with TRBD2 identical over 9 bases. Read sequence stops 1 residue before the CDR3 end, and the germline J gene provides the missing end. Germline V gene sequence: CDR1 NSHNY, CDR2 SYGAGN. Trimming at V came to 1 base and at J to 3 bases, leaving 1 base not matched to a gene. The CDR3 length is 15 residues.

As regards this clone: Here the gene names and germline are mouse. With the read ending 1 residue before the CDR3 end, the germline J gene is used to fill in that end. This chain links TRBV15 with TRBJ2-4, with 7 bases that match TRBD2. V lost 6 bases, J lost 6 bases, and 9 bases stayed unmatched. The CDR3 totals 14 residues. Germline V gene lookup returns CDR1 SGHND and CDR2 FRSKSL. The sequenced CDR3 bases are TGTGCCAGCAGACTGGGGTTAAGGAGGAACACCTTGTAC. Amino acids: CASRLGLRRNTLY. The full CDR3 protein reads CASRLGLRRNTLYF.

In the case of this clone: The gene names given are mouse names. The read is 1 residue too short to cover the CDR3 end, so that end is filled in from the germline J gene. The chain recombines TRBV26 with TRBJ2-7, with 10 bases that match TRBD1. Losses at the gene ends were 4 bases for V and 7 bases for J; bases not matched to a gene: 4. The CDR3 is 13 amino acids. Germline V gene data show CDR1 as KGHPV and CDR2 as FQNQEV (reference sequence). CDR3 DNA, as far as it was read: TGTGCCAGCAGTCCGACAGGGGGCGGGGAACAGTAC. It yields the protein CASSPTGGGEQY. The CDR3 as a whole reads CASSPTGGGEQYF.

This clone was seen a single time. The junction differs from germline at one of its ends, possibly a read error. The gene symbols are mouse symbols. With the read ending 1 residue before the CDR3 end, the germline J gene is used to fill in that end. V gene TRBV1 combines with J gene TRBJ2-5; a possible D gene is TRBD1 (7 bases). Germline lookup yields CDR1 NSQYPW and CDR2 LRSPGD (reference sequence). The CDR3 spans 14 residues. CDR3: CTCSAERGQDAQYF. The part of the CDR3 DNA that was read is TGCACCTGCAGTGCAGAAAGGGGGCAAGACGCCCAGTAC.

Details on this clone: The gene names given are mouse names. The read ends 1 residue shy of where the CDR3 ends; the end is completed using the germline J gene. This chain uses TRBV26 with TRBJ1-3; 9 nucleotides match TRBD1. The germline V gene has CDR1 KGHPV and CDR2 FQNQEV (reference sequence). V shed 2 bases, J shed 0 bases, and the junction held 2 bases outside the gene matches. The CDR3 has 16 amino acids. CDR3 DNA, as far as it was read: TGTGCCAGCAGTCTGGGGACAGGGAATTCTGGAAATACGCTCTAT. It translates to CASSLGTGNSGNTLY. Given in full, the CDR3 is CASSLGTGNSGNTLYF.